This TCR beta chain originates from a study of response to subunit inactivated influenza vaccine (dated by TCRdb to 2016 to 2018). As for the study more broadly: Deep quantitative T cell receptor repertoire profiling was used in the study to track responses to a trivalent subunit inactivated influenza vaccine.

Libraries were built with RT-PCR. TCRdb records Illumina HiSeq 2500 as the sequencer. Using fastp trimming at Q25 and MiXCR clonotype assembly, TCRdb reanalyzed the public sequencing data and kept in-frame beta chains. Rows with a matching CDR3 protein are joined into one entry that keeps the most common DNA and genes. The sample contains around 480,000 distinct CDR3 sequences, approximately 16% of them found a single time. Less than 4% of the sample is in the top ten clones. Note on this clonotype: Its antigen target is currently unknown. One base away there is no much larger clone; base qualities are not given.

Results the study describes overall, beyond this receptor: It was suggested by the authors that each seasonal influenza vaccination may recruit only a limited number of new T cells.

The CDR3 covers 15 residues, taking in both the cysteine and the phenylalanine. Solely the CDR3 DNA is kept, with 45 bases framed from the first base. Based on the germline V gene, the CDR1 and CDR2 sequences are SGHRS and YFSETQ. The V end gives up 1 base and the J end 5 bases, leaving 5 bases in the junction not matched to a gene. The rearrangement combines TRBV5-1 with TRBJ2-1; 8 central nucleotides agree with TRBD2. This clonotype was obtained from a man between 50 and 75 years old who received an inactivated influenza vaccine. Donor details come from another sample of the same person, matched by shared clones. Sequencing used CD4+ T cells sorted from PBMCs, obtained about 24 months after vaccination. The DNA reads TGCGCCAGCAGCTTGATGCCAGCGGGAGACAATGAGCAGTTCTTC. The resulting protein is CASSLMPAGDNEQFF.